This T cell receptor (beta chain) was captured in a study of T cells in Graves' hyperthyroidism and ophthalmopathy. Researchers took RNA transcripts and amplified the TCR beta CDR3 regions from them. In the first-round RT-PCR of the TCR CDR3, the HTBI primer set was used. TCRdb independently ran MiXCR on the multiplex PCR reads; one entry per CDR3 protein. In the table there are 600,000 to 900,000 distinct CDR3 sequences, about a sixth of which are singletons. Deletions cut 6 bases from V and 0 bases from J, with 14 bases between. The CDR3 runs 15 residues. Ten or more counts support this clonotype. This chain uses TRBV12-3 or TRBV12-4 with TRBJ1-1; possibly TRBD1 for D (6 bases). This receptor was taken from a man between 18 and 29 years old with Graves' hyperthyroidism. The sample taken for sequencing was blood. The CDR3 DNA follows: TGTGCCAGCAGCAAACAGGGTTTTATGAACACTGAAGCTTTCTTT. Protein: CASSKQGFMNTEAFF.